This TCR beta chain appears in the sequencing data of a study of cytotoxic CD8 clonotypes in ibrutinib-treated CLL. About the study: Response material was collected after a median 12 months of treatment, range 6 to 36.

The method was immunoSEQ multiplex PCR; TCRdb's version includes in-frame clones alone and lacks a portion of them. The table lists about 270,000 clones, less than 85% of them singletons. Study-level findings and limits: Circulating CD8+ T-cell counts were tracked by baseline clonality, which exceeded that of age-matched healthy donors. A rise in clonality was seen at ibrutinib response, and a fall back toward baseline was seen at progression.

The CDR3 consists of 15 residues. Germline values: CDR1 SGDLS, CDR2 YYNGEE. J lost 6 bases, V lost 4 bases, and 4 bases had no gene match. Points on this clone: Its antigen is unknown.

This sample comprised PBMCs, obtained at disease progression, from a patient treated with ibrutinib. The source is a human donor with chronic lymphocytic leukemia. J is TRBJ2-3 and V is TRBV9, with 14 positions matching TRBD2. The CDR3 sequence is CASSPGLAGGDTQYF. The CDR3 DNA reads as TGTGCCAGCAGCCCAGGACTAGCGGGAGGTGATACGCAGTATTTT. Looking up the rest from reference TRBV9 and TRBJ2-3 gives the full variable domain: DSGVTQTPKHLITATGQRVTLRCSPRSGDLSVYWYQQSLDQGLQFLIQYYNGEERAKGNILERFSAQQFPDLHSELNLSSLELGDSALYFCASSPGLAGGDTQYFGPGTRLTVL.